This T cell receptor (beta chain) appears in the sequencing data of a study of early T cells in non-severe SARS-CoV-2 infection. MiXCR was run by TCRdb on the 5' RACE reads, yielding one entry per CDR3 protein. The data contain some 77,000 distinct CDR3 sequences, about 16% of them singletons. This clonotype was seen a few times. The CDR3 is made up of 15 amino acids. V was clipped by 1 base and J by 4 bases; unmatched bases: 6. This sequence joins TRBV12-3 or TRBV12-4 and TRBJ1-2; 7 nucleotides match TRBD1. The specimen sequenced was whole blood. This TCR was sampled from an adult who was a healthcare worker with PCR-confirmed SARS-CoV-2 infection or an uninfected control (not recorded which). CDR3 loop: CASSLVEGATYGYTF. DNA for the CDR3: TGTGCCAGCAGTTTAGTGGAGGGGGCTACCTATGGCTACACCTTC.